Following are 3 T cell receptor beta chains from one sample sequenced in a study of spatial heterogeneity in lung cancer. The antigens these receptors bind are not known. Overall study findings and caveats: The number of expanded tumor alpha and beta chains correlated with mutation number.

Time point of the sample: sample taken at primary tumor resection. TCRdb recomputed calls from the 5' RACE reads with MiXCR, one row per CDR3 protein. This table has 1,300 to 1,500 distinct CDR3 sequences, over 10% appearing once. The sequencing used lung tumor tissue, collected at surgery. Source of these receptors: a female donor with early-stage non-small cell lung cancer.

This clonotype is labeled medium-sized (0.01 to 0.1%). This beta chain is a stray read from a library made for alpha chains; its abundance is not meaningful. The chain links TRBV12-3 or TRBV12-4 to TRBJ2-7; perhaps D is TRBD1 or TRBD2 (5 bases each). Trimming left V 5 bases short and J 3 bases short, with 14 bases between. The CDR3 is made up of 14 amino acids. CDR3 in amino acids: CASSRGELLYEQYF. The CDR3 nucleotides are TGTGCCAGCAGTCGAGGGGAGCTTCTCTACGAGCAGTACTTC.

By proportion, this clonotype is large (0.1 to 1%). This beta chain came through as a stray read in a library set up for alpha chains, and its size says little. The chain employs TRBV11-2 and TRBJ2-7; D not certain. The germline gives CDR1 SGHAT, CDR2 FQNNGV. CDR3 length: 12 amino acids. Trimming shortened V by 1 base and J by 5 bases, and 6 bases separated the two germline ends. As DNA, the CDR3 is TGTGCCAGCAGCTTAGTCGGAAACGAGCAGTACTTC. It is translated as CASSLVGNEQYF.

This clonotype counts as medium-sized (0.01 to 0.1%). This beta chain slipped into a library made for alpha chains as a stray read, so its size is not meaningful. This chain joins TRBV9 and TRBJ2-1; D uncertain. Trimming cost V 4 bases and J 9 bases, with 14 bases left between them. CDR3 length equals 13 residues. Germline values: CDR1 SGDLS, CDR2 YYNGEE. CDR3 DNA sequence: TGTGCCAGCAGCCCGACTTCTCCTGGTGAGCAGTTCTTC. Its translation: CASSPTSPGEQFF.